This entry is about one T cell receptor (beta chain). A junction boundary mismatches the germline segment, possibly from a read error. TCRdb's table, derived via immunoSEQ multiplex PCR, lists solely in-frame clones and lacks some. The profile shows 95,000 to 150,000 clones, 88% of them singletons. The record originates from a study of blood T cell repertoires in COVID-19. CDR1 and CDR2 (germline): SSHAT, FNYEAQ (reference sequence). The CDR3 extends over 16 amino acids. Sample: peripheral blood. V is TRBV7-7 and J is TRBJ2-3; TRBD2 agrees at 10 bases. This clonotype originated in a human donor in a cohort sampled during active COVID-19. CDR3: CASSPTGTSVTDTQYF. CDR3 sequence (DNA): TGTGCTAGCAGCCCAACCGGGACTAGCGTCACAGATACGCAGTATTTT. Full variable domain (remainder filled in from reference TRBV7-7 and TRBJ2-3): GAGVSQSPRYKVTKRGQDVTLRCDPISSHATLYWYQQALGQGPEFLTYFNYEAQPDKSGLPSDRFSAERPEGSISTLTIQRTEQRDSAMYRCASSPTGTSVTDTQYFGPGTRLTVL.